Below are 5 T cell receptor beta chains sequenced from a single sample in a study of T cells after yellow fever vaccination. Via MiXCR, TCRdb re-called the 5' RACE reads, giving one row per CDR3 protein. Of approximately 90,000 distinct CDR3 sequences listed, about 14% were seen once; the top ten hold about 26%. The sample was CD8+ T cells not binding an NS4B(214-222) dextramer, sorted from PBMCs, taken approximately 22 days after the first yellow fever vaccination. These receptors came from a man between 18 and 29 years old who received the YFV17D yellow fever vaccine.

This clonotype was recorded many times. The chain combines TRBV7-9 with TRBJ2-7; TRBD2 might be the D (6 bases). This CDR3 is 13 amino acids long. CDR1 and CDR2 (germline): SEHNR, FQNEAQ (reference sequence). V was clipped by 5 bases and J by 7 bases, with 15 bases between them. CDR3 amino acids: CASSPPGELEQYF. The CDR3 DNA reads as TGTGCCAGCAGCCCGCCGGGGGAATTAGAGCAGTACTTC.

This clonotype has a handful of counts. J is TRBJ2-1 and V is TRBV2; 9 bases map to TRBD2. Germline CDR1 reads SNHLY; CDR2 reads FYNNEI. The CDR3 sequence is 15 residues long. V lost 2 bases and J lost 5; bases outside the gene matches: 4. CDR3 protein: CASSEIAGENNEQFF. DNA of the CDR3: TGTGCCAGCAGTGAAATAGCGGGGGAAAACAATGAGCAGTTCTTC.

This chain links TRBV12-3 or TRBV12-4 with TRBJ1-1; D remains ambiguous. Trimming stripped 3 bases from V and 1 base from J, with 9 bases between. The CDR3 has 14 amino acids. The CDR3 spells CASSFVLPNTEAFF. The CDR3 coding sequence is TGTGCCAGCAGTTTTGTGTTACCGAACACTGAAGCTTTCTTT.

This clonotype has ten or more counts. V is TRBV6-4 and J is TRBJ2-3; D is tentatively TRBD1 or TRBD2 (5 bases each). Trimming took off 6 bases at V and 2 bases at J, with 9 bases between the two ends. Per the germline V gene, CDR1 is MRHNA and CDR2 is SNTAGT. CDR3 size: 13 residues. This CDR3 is CASSTGPTDTQYF. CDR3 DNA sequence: TGTGCCAGCAGCACGGGGCCCACAGATACGCAGTATTTT.

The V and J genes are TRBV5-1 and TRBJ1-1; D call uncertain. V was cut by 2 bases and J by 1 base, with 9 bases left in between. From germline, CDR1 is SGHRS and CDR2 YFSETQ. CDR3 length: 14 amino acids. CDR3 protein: CASSFRTQNTEAFF. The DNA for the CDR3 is TGCGCCAGCAGCTTCCGGACGCAGAACACTGAAGCTTTCTTT.